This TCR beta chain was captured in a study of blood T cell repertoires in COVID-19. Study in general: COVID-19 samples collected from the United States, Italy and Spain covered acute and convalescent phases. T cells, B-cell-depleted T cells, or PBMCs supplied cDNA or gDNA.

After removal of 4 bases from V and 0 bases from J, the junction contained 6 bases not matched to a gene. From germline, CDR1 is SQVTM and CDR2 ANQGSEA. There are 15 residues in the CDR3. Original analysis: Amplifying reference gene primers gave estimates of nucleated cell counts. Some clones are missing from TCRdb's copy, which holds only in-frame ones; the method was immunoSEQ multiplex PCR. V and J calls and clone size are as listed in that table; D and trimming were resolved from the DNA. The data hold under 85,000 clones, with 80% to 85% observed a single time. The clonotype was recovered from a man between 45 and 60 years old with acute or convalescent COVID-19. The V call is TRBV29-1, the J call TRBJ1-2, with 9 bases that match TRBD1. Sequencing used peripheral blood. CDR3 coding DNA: TGCAGCGTTGGGACAGGGGCTTCATCTAACTATGGCTACACCTTC. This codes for CSVGTGASSNYGYTF.